The entry that follows covers one T cell receptor beta chain sequence. Its antigen is unknown. These data come from a study of shared clonotypes between healthy human individuals. Deep level was the assay's run setting. TCRdb's table, derived via immunoSEQ multiplex PCR, lists solely in-frame clones and lacks some. The sample shows 950,000 to 1,300,000 clones, 75% of them seen only once. Study-wide findings and caveats: Naive CD4 clonotypes were shared across a few donors at around 5%.

Trimming took off 7 bases at V and 3 bases at J, with 13 bases between the two ends. The CDR3 spans 14 residues. Germline lookup yields CDR1 MDHEN and CDR2 SYDVKM. The receptor was isolated from a man between 18 and 29 years old in good health. The rearrangement uses TRBV28 and TRBJ2-1; no reliable D call. The source material was memory CD4+ T cells sorted from blood. Subset: CD45RA-negative fraction. CDR3 region: CASIGTPHYNEQFF. CDR3 DNA sequence: TGTGCCAGCATTGGTACCCCTCACTACAATGAGCAGTTCTTC.